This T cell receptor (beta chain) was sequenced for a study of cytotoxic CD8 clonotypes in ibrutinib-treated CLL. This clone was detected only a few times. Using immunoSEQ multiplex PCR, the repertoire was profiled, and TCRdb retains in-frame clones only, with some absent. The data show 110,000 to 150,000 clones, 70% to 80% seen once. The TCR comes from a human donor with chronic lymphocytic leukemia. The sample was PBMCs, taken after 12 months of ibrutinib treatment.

The CDR3 DNA reads as TGTGCCATCCGAGGGGACCAAGAGACCCAGTACTTC. Translation gives CAIRGDQETQYF. The chain couples TRBV10-3 to TRBJ2-5; D tentatively fits TRBD1 or TRBD2 (5 bases each). Between the trimmed V and J ends, which lost 8 bases and 0 bases, there was a span of 7 bases. Germline CDR1 is ENHRY and CDR2 is SYGVKD. The CDR3 has 12 amino acids.